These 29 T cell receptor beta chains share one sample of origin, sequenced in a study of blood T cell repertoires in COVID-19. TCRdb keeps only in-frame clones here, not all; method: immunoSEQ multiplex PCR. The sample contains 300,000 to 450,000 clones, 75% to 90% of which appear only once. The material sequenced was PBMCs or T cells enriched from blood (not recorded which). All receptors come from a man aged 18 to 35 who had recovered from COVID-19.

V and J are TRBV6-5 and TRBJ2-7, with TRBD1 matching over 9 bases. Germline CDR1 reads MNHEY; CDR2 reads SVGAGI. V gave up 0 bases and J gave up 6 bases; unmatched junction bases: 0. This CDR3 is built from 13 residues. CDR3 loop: CASSYSGQGEQYF. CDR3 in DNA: TGTGCCAGCAGTTACTCGGGACAGGGCGAGCAGTACTTC.

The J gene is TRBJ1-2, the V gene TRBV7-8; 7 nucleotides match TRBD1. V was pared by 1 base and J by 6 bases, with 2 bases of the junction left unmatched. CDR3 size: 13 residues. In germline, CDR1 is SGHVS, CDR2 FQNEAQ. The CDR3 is CASSLGRGNGYTF. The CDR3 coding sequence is TGTGCCAGCAGCTTAGGCAGGGGGAATGGCTACACCTTC.

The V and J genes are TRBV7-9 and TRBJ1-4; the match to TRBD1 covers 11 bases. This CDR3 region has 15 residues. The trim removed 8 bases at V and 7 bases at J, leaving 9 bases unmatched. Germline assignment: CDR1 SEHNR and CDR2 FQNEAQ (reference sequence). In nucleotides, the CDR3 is TGTGCCAGCCAATTCGTTGGGACAGGGGGTGAAAAACTGTTTTTT. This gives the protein CASQFVGTGGEKLFF. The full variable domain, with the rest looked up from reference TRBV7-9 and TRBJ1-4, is DTGVSQNPRHKITKRGQNVTFRCDPISEHNRLYWYRQTLGQGPEFLTYFQNEAQLEKSRLLSDRFSAERPKGSFSTLEIQRTEQGDSAMYLCASQFVGTGGEKLFFGSGTQLSVL.

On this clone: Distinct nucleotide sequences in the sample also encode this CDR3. CDR3 in DNA: TGTGCCAGCAGCCCAGGTGGCGGGGGAATAACTTCCACTCAAGAGACCCAGTACTTC. Protein sequence: CASSPGGGGITSTQETQYF. V gene TRBV7-7 combines with J gene TRBJ2-5; 7 bases align to TRBD2. The trim removed 5 bases at V and 2 bases at J, leaving 20 bases unmatched. CDR3 length equals 19 residues. Germline V CDR1 and CDR2: SSHAT, FNYEAQ (reference sequence).

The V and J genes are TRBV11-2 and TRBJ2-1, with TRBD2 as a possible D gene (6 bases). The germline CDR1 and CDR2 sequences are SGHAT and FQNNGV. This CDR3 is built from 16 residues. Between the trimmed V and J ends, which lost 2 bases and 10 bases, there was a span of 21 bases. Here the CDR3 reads CASSLTGGTRVGEQFF. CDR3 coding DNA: TGTGCCAGCAGCTTAACTGGCGGGACGAGGGTAGGAGAGCAGTTCTTC.

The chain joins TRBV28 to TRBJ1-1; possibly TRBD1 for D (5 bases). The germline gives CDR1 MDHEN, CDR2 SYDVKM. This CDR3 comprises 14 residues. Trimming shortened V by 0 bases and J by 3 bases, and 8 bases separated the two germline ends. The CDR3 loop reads CASSLWTGDTEAFF. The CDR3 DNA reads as TGTGCCAGCAGTTTATGGACGGGGGACACTGAAGCTTTCTTT.

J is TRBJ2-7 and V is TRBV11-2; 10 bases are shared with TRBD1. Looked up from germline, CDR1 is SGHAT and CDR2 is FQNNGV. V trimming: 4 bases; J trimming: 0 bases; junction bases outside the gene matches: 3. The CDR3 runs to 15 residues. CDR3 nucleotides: TGTGCCAGCAGCTCGACAGGGGGCGACTCCTACGAGCAGTACTTC. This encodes CASSSTGGDSYEQYF.

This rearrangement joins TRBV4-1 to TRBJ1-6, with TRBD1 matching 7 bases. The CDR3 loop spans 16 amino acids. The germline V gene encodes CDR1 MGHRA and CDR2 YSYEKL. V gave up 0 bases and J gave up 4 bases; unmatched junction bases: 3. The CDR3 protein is CASSQDRDRYNSPLHF. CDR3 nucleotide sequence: TGCGCCAGCAGCCAAGATCGGGACAGATATAATTCACCCCTCCACTTT.

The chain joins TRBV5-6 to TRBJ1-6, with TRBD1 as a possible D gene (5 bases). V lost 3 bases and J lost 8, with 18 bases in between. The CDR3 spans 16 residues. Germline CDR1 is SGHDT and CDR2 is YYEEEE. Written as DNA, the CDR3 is TGTGCCAGCAGCTGGGGTGGAGGGGCCGATTATTCACCCCTCCACTTT. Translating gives CASSWGGGADYSPLHF.

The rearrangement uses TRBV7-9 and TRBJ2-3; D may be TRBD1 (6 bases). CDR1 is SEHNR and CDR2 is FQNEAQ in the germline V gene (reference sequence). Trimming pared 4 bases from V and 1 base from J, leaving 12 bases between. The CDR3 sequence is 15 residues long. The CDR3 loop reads CASSSTGRGTDTQYF. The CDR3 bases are TGTGCCAGCAGCTCCACAGGGCGGGGCACAGATACGCAGTATTTT.

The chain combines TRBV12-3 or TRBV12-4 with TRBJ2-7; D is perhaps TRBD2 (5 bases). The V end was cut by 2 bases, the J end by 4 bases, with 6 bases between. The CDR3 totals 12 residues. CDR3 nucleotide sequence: TGTGCCAGCAGTTTATCGGGATACGAGCAGTACTTC. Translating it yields CASSLSGYEQYF.

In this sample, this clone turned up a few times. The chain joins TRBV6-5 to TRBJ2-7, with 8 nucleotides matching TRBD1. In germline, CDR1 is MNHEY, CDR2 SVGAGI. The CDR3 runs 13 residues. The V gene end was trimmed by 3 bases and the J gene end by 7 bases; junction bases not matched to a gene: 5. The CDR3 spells CASSYGQGMEQYF. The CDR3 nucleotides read TGTGCCAGCAGTTATGGACAGGGAATGGAGCAGTACTTC.

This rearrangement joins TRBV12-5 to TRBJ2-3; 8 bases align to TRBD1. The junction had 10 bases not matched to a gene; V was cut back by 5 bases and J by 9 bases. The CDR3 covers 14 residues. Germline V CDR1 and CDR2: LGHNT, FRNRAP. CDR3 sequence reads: CASGPGDRGGTQYF. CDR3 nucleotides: TGTGCTAGTGGTCCCGGAGACAGGGGAGGAACGCAGTATTTT.

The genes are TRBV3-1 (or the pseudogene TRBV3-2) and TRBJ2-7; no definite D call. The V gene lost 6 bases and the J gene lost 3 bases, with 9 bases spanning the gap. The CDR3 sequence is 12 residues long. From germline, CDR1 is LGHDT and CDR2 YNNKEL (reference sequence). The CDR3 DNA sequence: TGTGCCAGCAGTCTCTTATTCTACGAGCAGTACTTC. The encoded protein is CASSLLFYEQYF.

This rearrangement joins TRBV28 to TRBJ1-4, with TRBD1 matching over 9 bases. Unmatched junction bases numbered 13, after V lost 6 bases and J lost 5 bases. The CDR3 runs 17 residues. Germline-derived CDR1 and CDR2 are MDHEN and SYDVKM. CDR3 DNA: TGTGCCAGCAGCCCTACAGGGGGCTATAGCAAGAATGAAAAACTGTTTTTT. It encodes CASSPTGGYSKNEKLFF.

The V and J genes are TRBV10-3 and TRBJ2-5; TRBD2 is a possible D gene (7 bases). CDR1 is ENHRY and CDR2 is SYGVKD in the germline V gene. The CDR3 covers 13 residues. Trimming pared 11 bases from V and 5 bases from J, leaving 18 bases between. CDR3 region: CASLGGGMETQYF. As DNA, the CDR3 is TGTGCCTCCTTAGGGGGGGGGATGGAGACCCAGTACTTC.

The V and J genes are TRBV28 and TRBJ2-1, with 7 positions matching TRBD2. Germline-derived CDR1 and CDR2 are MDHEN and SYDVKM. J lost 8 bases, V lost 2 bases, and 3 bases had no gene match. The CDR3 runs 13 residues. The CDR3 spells CASSLGREDEQFF. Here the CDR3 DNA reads TGTGCCAGCAGTTTAGGACGGGAGGATGAGCAGTTCTTC.

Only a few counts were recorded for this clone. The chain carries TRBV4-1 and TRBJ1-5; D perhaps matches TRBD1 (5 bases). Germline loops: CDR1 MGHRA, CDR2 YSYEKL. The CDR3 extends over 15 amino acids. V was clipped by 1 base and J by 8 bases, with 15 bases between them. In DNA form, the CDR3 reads TGCGCCAGCAGCCAAGGAGGCCAGGGAATAAAGCCCCAGCATTTT. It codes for CASSQGGQGIKPQHF.

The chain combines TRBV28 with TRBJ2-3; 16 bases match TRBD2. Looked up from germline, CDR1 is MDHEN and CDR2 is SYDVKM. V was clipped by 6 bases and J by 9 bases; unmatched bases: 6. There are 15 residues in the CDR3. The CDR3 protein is CASSPSGLAGGTQYF. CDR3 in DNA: TGTGCCAGCAGCCCGTCGGGACTAGCGGGAGGGACGCAGTATTTT. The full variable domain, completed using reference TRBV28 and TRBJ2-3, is DVKVTQSSRYLVKRTGEKVFLECVQDMDHENMFWYRQDPGLGLRLIYFSYDVKMKEKGDIPEGYSVSREKKERFSLILESASTNQTSMYLCASSPSGLAGGTQYFGPGTRLTVL.

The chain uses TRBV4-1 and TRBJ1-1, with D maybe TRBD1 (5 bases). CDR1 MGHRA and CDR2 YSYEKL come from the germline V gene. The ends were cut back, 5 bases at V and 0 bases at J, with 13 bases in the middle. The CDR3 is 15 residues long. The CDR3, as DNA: TGCGCCAGCAGCAAAGGGGCAGGGATGAACACTGAAGCTTTCTTT. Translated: CASSKGAGMNTEAFF.

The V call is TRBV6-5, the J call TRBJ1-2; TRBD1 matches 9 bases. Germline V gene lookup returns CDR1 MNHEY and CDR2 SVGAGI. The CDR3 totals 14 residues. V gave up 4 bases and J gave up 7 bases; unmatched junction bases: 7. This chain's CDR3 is CASSSSGTGSGYTF. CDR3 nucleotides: TGTGCCAGCAGTTCCTCCGGGACAGGGAGTGGCTACACCTTC.

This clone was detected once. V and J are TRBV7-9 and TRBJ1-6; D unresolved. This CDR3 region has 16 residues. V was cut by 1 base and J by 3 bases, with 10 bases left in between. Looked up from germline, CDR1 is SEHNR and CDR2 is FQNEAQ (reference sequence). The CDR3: CASSLGAGSYNSPLHF. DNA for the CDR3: TGTGCCAGCAGCTTAGGAGCGGGGAGCTATAATTCACCCCTCCACTTT.

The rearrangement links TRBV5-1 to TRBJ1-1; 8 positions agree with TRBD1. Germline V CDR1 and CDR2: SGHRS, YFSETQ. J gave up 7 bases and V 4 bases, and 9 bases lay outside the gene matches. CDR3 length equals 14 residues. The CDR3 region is CASSLDRGRDEAFF. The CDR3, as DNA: TGCGCCAGCAGCCTCGACAGGGGCCGGGATGAAGCTTTCTTT.

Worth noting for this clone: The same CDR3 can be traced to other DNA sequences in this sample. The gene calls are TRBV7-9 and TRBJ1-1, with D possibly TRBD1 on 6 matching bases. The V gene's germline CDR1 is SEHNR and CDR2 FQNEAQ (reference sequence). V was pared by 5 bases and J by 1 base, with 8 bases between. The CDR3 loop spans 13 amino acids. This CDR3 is CASSAQGNTEAFF. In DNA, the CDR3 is TGTGCCAGCAGCGCACAGGGGAACACTGAAGCTTTCTTT.

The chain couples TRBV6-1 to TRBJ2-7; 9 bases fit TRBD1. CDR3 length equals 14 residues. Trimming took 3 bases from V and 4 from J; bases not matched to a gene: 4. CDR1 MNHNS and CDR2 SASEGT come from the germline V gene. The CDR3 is CASSDGTGRYEQYF. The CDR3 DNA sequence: TGTGCCAGCAGTGATGGGACAGGGCGATACGAGCAGTACTTC.

CDR3 sequence (DNA): TGTGCCAGCAGCCAAGATACCGGGAGGGCGAACACCATATATTTT. This encodes CASSQDTGRANTIYF. This chain links TRBV3-1 (or the pseudogene TRBV3-2) with TRBJ1-3; D gene uncertain. The V and J ends lost 0 bases and 7 bases respectively, with 13 bases between them. The CDR3 runs 15 residues. In germline, CDR1 is LGHDT, CDR2 YNNKEL (reference sequence).

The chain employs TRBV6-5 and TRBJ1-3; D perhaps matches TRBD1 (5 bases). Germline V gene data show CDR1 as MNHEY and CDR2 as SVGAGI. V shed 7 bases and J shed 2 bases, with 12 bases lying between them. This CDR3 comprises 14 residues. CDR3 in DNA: TGTGCCAGCAAGCAGGGAAGGGCTGGAAACACCATATATTTT. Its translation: CASKQGRAGNTIYF.

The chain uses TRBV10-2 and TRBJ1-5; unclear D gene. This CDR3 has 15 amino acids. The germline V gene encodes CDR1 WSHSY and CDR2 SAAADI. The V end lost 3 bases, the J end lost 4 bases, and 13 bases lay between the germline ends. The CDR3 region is CASSEARGRNQPQHF. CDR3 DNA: TGCGCCAGCAGTGAAGCCCGGGGAAGAAATCAGCCCCAGCATTTT.

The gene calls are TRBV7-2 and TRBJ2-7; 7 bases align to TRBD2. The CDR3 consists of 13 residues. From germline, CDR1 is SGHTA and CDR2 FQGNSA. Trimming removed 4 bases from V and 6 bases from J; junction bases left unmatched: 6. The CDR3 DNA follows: TGTGCCAGCAGCTCCGGACTAGTTCTCGAGCAGTACTTC. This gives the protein CASSSGLVLEQYF.